These T cell receptor beta chains were read from a single sample in a study of liver allograft versus peripheral blood T cells. MiXCR, run by TCRdb on the reads, gives a single entry per CDR3 protein. The sample lists several thousand distinct CDR3 sequences, roughly 26% occurring once. These receptors were collected from a human patient who had a liver transplant. Some T cells may have come from the graft donor. Each CDR3 is given with its conserved first and last residue. A D gene is named only where the DNA matches it firmly. A clone size is listed for some rows: how often the clone was seen (once, few, many), or a class if it is expanded.

clone_size: NA
d_call: NA
j_call: TRBJ2-2
v_call: TRBV6-2/TRBV6-3
cdr3_aa: CASSYPANTGELFF
cdr3_nt: TGTGCCAGCAGTTACCCGGCGAACACCGGGGAGCTGTTTTTT

clone_size: medium-sized
d_call: NA
j_call: TRBJ1-2
v_call: TRBV10-3
cdr3_aa: CAISDRVEYGYTF
cdr3_nt: TGTGCCATCAGTGACAGGGTAGAGTATGGCTACACCTTC

clone_size: NA
d_call: NA
j_call: TRBJ2-5
v_call: TRBV6-1
cdr3_aa: CASNHKVINEETQYF
cdr3_nt: TGTGCCAGCAATCATAAGGTCATAAATGAAGAGACCCAGTACTTC

clone_size: few
d_call: TRBD1
j_call: TRBJ2-7
v_call: TRBV7-3
cdr3_aa: CASSEGQRYEQYF
cdr3_nt: TGTGCCAGCAGCGAGGGACAGCGCTACGAGCAGTACTTC

clone_size: medium-sized
d_call: TRBD1
j_call: TRBJ1-5
v_call: TRBV6-6
cdr3_aa: CASSFPPGQGFQPQHF
cdr3_nt: TGTGCCAGCAGTTTTCCCCCGGGACAGGGGTTCCAGCCCCAGCATTTT

clone_size: few
d_call: NA
j_call: TRBJ1-1
v_call: TRBV20-1
cdr3_aa: CSARDYRAGDEAFF
cdr3_nt: TGCAGTGCTAGAGATTATAGGGCAGGGGATGAAGCTTTCTTT

clone_size: medium-sized
d_call: NA
j_call: TRBJ2-7
v_call: TRBV29-1
cdr3_aa: CSVDTGTYEQYF
cdr3_nt: TGCAGCGTTGATACCGGTACCTACGAGCAGTACTTC

clone_size: few
d_call: NA
j_call: TRBJ1-5
v_call: TRBV2
cdr3_aa: CASSETENQPQHF
cdr3_nt: TGTGCCAGCAGTGAGACAGAAAATCAGCCCCAGCATTTT

clone_size: NA
d_call: NA
j_call: TRBJ1-2
v_call: TRBV7-9
cdr3_aa: CASIQTSNYGYTF
cdr3_nt: TGTGCCAGCATCCAGACATCGAACTATGGCTACACCTTC

clone_size: medium-sized
d_call: NA
j_call: TRBJ1-3
v_call: TRBV6-1
cdr3_aa: CASSEVSFGRSSGNTIYF
cdr3_nt: TGTGCCAGCAGTGAAGTGTCTTTTGGCAGGAGCTCTGGAAACACCATATATTTT

clone_size: NA
d_call: NA
j_call: TRBJ2-3
v_call: TRBV3-1
cdr3_aa: CASSQQALLTDTQYF
cdr3_nt: TGTGCCAGCAGCCAACAAGCGCTCCTCACAGATACGCAGTATTTT

clone_size: NA
d_call: NA
j_call: TRBJ2-7
v_call: TRBV28
cdr3_aa: CASSRLSLRVSSYEQYF
cdr3_nt: TGTGCCAGCAGTCGGCTCAGTCTCAGGGTTAGCTCCTACGAGCAGTACTTC

clone_size: medium-sized
d_call: NA
j_call: TRBJ2-1
v_call: TRBV5-4
cdr3_aa: CASSLSSGEFF
cdr3_nt: TGTGCCAGCAGCTTGTCCTCGGGCGAGTTCTTC

clone_size: many
d_call: NA
j_call: TRBJ2-7
v_call: TRBV9
cdr3_aa: CASSPSGGPDEQYF
cdr3_nt: TGTGCCAGCAGCCCTAGTGGGGGGCCCGACGAGCAGTACTTC

clone_size: few
d_call: NA
j_call: TRBJ2-6
v_call: TRBV6-5
cdr3_aa: CARLSGANVLTF
cdr3_nt: TGTGCCAGGCTTTCTGGGGCCAACGTCCTGACTTTC

clone_size: medium-sized
d_call: TRBD2
j_call: TRBJ2-1
v_call: TRBV27
cdr3_aa: CASSFFRGGPNEQFF
cdr3_nt: TGTGCCAGCAGTTTCTTTCGGGGGGGCCCCAATGAGCAGTTCTTC

clone_size: NA
d_call: TRBD1
j_call: TRBJ1-6
v_call: TRBV28
cdr3_aa: CASSQNRGTGGMNSPLHF
cdr3_nt: TGTGCCAGCAGTCAAAATCGCGGGACAGGGGGCATGAATTCACCCCTCCACTTT

clone_size: medium-sized
d_call: TRBD1
j_call: TRBJ2-7
v_call: TRBV18
cdr3_aa: CASSPPETGAYEQYF
cdr3_nt: TGTGCCAGCTCACCACCGGAGACAGGGGCCTACGAGCAGTACTTC

clone_size: medium-sized
d_call: NA
j_call: TRBJ2-6
v_call: TRBV29-1
cdr3_aa: CSVEELASGANVLTF
cdr3_nt: TGCAGCGTTGAAGAACTAGCCTCTGGGGCCAACGTCCTGACTTTC

clone_size: NA
d_call: NA
j_call: TRBJ2-5
v_call: TRBV11-2
cdr3_aa: CASSLDWGETQYF
cdr3_nt: TGTGCCAGCAGCTTAGATTGGGGGGAGACCCAGTACTTC

clone_size: NA
d_call: TRBD2
j_call: TRBJ2-5
v_call: TRBV12-3/TRBV12-4
cdr3_aa: CASSLGLAGGYGETQYF
cdr3_nt: TGTGCCAGCAGTTTAGGACTAGCGGGGGGGTACGGAGAGACCCAGTACTTC

clone_size: medium-sized
d_call: TRBD2
j_call: TRBJ2-1
v_call: TRBV28
cdr3_aa: CASSFLAGGRGYNEQFF
cdr3_nt: TGTGCCAGCAGTTTCCTAGCGGGAGGGAGGGGTTACAATGAGCAGTTCTTC